Included here is one TCR beta chain sequence, with context. This sample is drawn from a study of control samples from healthy donors and cancer patients. The length of the CDR3 is 17 residues. Trimming cost V 3 bases and J 0 bases, with 17 bases left between them. Germline CDR1 is SEHNR and CDR2 is FQNEAQ (reference sequence). TCRdb's copy holds only in-frame clones and misses some; the assay was immunoSEQ multiplex PCR. The sample carries some 120,000 clones, more than 85% recorded once. Source material: blood. The chain combines TRBV7-9 with TRBJ1-1, with D uncertain. The source is a man aged 18-30 years in good health. For the CDR3, the DNA is TGTGCCAGCAGCTTTGTATATACTGTTATCATGAACACTGAAGCTTTCTTT. Its translation is CASSFVYTVIMNTEAFF. Filled out from reference TRBV7-9 and TRBJ1-1, the complete variable domain reads DTGVSQNPRHKITKRGQNVTFRCDPISEHNRLYWYRQTLGQGPEFLTYFQNEAQLEKSRLLSDRFSAERPKGSFSTLEIQRTEQGDSAMYLCASSFVYTVIMNTEAFFGQGTRLTVV.